This TCR beta chain was retrieved from a study of blood T cell repertoires in COVID-19. Across the whole study: Sites across the United States, Italy and Spain contributed samples from acute and convalescent COVID-19.

This CDR3 comprises 14 residues. Germline values: CDR1 SGDLS, CDR2 YYNGEE. J lost 7 bases, V lost 9 bases, and 9 bases had no gene match. As handled by the study authors: Amplification with reference gene primers provided the estimates of nucleated cell counts. Sequencing was performed with immunoSEQ multiplex PCR; in TCRdb, only in-frame clones are kept and a portion is missing. V, J and clone size reflect that table, while D and trimming were determined from the DNA. The sample records 430,000 or so clones, 70% to 90% being singletons. Input material: peripheral blood. The receptor's source is a man between 18 and 35 years old with COVID-19, enrolled during active disease. The gene calls are TRBV9 and TRBJ1-6; 8 bases map to TRBD1. The CDR3 region is CATQGTGENSPLHF. Here the CDR3 DNA reads TGTGCCACCCAAGGGACAGGAGAAAATTCACCCCTCCACTTT.